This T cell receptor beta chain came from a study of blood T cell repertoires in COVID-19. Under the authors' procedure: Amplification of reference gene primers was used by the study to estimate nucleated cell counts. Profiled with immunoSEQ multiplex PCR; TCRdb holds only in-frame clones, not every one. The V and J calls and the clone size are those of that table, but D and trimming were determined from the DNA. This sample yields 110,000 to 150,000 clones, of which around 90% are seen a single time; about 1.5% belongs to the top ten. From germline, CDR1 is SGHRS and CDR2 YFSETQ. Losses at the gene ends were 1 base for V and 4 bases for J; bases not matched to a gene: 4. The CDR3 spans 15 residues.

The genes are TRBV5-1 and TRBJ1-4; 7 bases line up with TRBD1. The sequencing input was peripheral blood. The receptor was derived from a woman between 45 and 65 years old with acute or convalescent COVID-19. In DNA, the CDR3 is TGCGCCAGCAGCTTGTCGGACAGGCTTAATGAAAAACTGTTTTTT. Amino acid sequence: CASSLSDRLNEKLFF.